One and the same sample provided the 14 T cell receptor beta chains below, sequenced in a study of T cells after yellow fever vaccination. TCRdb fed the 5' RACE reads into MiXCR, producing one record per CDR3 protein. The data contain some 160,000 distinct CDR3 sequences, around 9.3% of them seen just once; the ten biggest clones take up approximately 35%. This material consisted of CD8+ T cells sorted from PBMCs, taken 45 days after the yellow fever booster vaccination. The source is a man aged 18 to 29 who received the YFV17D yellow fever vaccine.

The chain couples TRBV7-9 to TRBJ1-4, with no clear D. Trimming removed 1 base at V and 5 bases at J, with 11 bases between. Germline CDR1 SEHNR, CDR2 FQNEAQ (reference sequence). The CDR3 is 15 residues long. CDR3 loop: CASSLGGLLNEKLFF. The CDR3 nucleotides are TGTGCCAGCAGCTTAGGCGGACTACTAAATGAAAAACTGTTTTTT.

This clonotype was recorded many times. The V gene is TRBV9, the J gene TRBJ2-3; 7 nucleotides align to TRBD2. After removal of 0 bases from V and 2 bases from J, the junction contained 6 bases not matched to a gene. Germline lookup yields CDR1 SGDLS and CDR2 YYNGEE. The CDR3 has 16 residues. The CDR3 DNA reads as TGTGCCAGCAGCGTAGGCTCAGCGGGATACACAGATACGCAGTATTTT. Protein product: CASSVGSAGYTDTQYF.

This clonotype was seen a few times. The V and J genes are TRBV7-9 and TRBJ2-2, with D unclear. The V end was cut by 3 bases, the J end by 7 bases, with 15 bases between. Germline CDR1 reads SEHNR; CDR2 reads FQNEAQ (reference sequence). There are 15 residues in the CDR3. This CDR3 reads CASSFPRKPNGELFF. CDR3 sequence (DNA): TGTGCCAGCAGCTTCCCGAGAAAGCCCAACGGGGAGCTGTTTTTT.

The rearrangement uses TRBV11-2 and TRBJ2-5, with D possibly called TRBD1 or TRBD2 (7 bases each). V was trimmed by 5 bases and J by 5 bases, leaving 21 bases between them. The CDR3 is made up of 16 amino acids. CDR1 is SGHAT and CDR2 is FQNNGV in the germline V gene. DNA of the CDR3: TGTGCCAGCAGCCTAGTGGGGCACAGGGGAGGGGAGACCCAGTACTTC. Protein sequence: CASSLVGHRGGETQYF.

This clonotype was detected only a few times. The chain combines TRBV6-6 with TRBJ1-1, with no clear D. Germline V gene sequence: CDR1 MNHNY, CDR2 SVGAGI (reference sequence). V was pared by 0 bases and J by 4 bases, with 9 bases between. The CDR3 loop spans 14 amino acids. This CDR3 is CASSYSIGFTEAFF. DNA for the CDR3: TGTGCCAGCAGTTACTCGATTGGGTTCACTGAAGCTTTCTTT.

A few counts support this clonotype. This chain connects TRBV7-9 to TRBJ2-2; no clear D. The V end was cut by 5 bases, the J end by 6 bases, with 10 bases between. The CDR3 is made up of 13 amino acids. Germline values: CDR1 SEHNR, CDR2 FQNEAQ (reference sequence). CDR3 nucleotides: TGTGCCAGCAGCCCACCCGGGTCCGGGGAGCTGTTTTTT. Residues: CASSPPGSGELFF.

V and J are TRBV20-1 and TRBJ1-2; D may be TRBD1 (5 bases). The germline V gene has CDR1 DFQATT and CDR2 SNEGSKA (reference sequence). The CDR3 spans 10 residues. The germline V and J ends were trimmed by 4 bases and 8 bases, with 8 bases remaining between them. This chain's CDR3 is CSAIGAGYTF. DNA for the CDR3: TGCAGTGCTATAGGGGCGGGCTACACCTTC.

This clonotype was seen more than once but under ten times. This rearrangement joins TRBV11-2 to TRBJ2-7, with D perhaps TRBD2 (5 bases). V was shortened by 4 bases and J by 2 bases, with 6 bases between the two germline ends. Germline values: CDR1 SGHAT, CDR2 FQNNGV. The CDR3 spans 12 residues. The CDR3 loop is CASSSGTYEQYF. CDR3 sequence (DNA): TGTGCCAGCAGCTCCGGGACCTACGAGCAGTACTTC.

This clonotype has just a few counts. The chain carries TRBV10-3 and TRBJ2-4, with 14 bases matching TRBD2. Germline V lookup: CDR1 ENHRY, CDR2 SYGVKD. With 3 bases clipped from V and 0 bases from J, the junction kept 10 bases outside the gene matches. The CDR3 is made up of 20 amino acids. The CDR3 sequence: CAISESGLAGGILAKNIQYF. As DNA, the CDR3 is TGTGCCATCAGTGAATCAGGACTAGCGGGGGGAATACTAGCCAAAAACATTCAGTACTTC.

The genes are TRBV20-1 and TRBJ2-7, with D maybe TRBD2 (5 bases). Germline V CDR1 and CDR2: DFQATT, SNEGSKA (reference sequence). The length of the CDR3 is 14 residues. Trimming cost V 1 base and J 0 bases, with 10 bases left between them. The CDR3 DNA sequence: TGCAGTGCTAGAGGCACAGACTACTCCTACGAGCAGTACTTC. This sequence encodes CSARGTDYSYEQYF.

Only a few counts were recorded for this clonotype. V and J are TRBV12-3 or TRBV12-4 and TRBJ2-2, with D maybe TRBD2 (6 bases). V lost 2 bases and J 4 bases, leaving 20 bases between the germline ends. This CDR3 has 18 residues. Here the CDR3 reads CASSLPRGDPAGTGELFF. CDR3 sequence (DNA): TGTGCCAGCAGTTTACCCCGCGGGGACCCCGCGGGCACCGGGGAGCTGTTTTTT.

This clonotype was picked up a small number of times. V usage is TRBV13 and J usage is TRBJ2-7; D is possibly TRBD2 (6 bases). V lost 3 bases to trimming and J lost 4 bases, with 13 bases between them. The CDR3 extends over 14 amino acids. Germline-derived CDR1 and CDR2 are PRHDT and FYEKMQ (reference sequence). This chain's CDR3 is CASSFGGGSYEQYV. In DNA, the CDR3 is TGTGCCAGCAGCTTTGGTGGGGGGAGTTACGAGCAGTACGTC.

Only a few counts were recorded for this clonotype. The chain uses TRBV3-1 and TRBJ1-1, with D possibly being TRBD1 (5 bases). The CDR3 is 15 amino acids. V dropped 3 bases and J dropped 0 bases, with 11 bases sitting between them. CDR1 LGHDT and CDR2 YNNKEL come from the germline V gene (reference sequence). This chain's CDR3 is CASSHRTGMNTEAFF. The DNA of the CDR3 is TGTGCCAGCAGCCATCGTACAGGCATGAACACTGAAGCTTTCTTT.

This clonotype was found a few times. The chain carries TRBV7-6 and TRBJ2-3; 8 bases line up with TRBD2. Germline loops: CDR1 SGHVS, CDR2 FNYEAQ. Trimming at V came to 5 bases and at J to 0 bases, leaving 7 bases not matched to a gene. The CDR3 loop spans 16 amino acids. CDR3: CASSPGTRTSTDTQYF. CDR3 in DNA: TGTGCCAGCAGCCCGGGGACTAGAACTAGCACAGATACGCAGTATTTT.